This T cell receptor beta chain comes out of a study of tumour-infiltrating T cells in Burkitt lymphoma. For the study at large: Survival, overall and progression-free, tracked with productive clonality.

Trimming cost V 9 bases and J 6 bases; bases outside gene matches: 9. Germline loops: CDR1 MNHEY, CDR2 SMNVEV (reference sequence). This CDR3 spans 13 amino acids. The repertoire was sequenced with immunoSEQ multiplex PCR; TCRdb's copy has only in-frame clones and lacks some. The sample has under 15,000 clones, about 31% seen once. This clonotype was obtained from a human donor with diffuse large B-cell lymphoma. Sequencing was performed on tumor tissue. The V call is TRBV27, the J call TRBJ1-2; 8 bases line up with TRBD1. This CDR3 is CASKDRAWDGYTF. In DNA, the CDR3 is TGTGCCAGTAAGGACAGGGCGTGGGATGGCTACACCTTC.